One and the same sample provided the 26 T cell receptor beta chains below, sequenced in a study of T cell changes during pregnancy in multiple sclerosis. Clones were read by immunoSEQ multiplex PCR, and TCRdb kept only the in-frame ones, dropping some. The table lists 30,000 to 40,000 clones, 85% to 95% of them singletons. Here the sequenced sample was CD8+ T cells from peripheral blood mononuclear cells, taken in the third trimester of pregnancy. The receptors derive from a female donor with multiple sclerosis, enrolled in a pregnancy study.

The chain combines TRBV11-3 with TRBJ1-6, with no clear D. The length of the CDR3 is 12 residues. CDR1 SGHNT and CDR2 YENEEA come from the germline V gene. V shed 1 base and J shed 10 bases, with 5 bases lying between them. The CDR3 nucleotides are TGTGCCAGCAGCTTAGGGGAGTCACCCCTCCACTTT. Protein product: CASSLGESPLHF.

There are a few counts of this clone. The chain carries TRBV2 and TRBJ1-5, with D maybe TRBD1 (6 bases). The length of the CDR3 is 15 residues. Trimming took 0 bases from V and 6 from J, leaving 12 bases between them. CDR1 is SNHLY and CDR2 is FYNNEI in the germline V gene. The CDR3 is CASSEAMAGVQPQHF. The CDR3 coding sequence is TGTGCCAGCAGTGAAGCCATGGCAGGGGTTCAGCCCCAGCATTTT.

The V and J genes are TRBV5-4 and TRBJ2-5; TRBD1 is a possible D gene (5 bases). Per the germline V gene, CDR1 is SGHNT and CDR2 is YYREEE (reference sequence). Trimming pared 0 bases from V and 9 bases from J, leaving 15 bases between. The CDR3 is 14 residues long. CDR3 nucleotide sequence: TGTGCCAGCAGCTTGGAGGGGAACCGTGGGTCCCAGTACTTC. This encodes CASSLEGNRGSQYF.

The chain recombines TRBV11-2 with TRBJ1-4, with D possibly being TRBD1 (6 bases). The CDR3 totals 13 residues. The V end lost 5 bases, the J end lost 17 bases, and 21 bases lay between the germline ends. Germline CDR1 is SGHAT and CDR2 is FQNNGV. The CDR3 reads CASSLEQGFVLFF. The CDR3 bases are TGTGCCAGCAGCCTCGAACAGGGTTTTGTGTTATTTTTT.

The chain employs TRBV6-5 and TRBJ1-1, with no clear D. The V gene lost 6 bases and the J gene lost 0 bases, with 11 bases spanning the gap. Germline-derived CDR1 and CDR2 are MNHEY and SVGAGI. The CDR3 covers 14 residues. CDR3 residues: CASSSYRMNTEAFF. CDR3 coding DNA: TGTGCCAGCAGCTCCTACAGAATGAACACTGAAGCTTTCTTT.

The rearrangement uses TRBV5-1 and TRBJ2-7, with no clear D. V was clipped by 5 bases and J by 4 bases, with 13 bases between them. CDR1 is SGHRS, CDR2 YFSETQ, per germline. CDR3 length: 13 residues. The CDR3 is CASRVEPNYEQYF. Here the CDR3 DNA reads TGCGCCAGCAGGGTAGAACCAAATTACGAGCAGTACTTC.

The chain carries TRBV5-6 and TRBJ2-7; no firm D call. This CDR3 spans 11 amino acids. The germline V and J ends were trimmed by 5 bases and 5 bases, with 8 bases remaining between them. Germline V lookup: CDR1 SGHDT, CDR2 YYEEEE. CDR3 sequence: CASSSPNEQYF. The CDR3 coding sequence is TGTGCCAGCAGTTCCCCCAACGAGCAGTACTTC.

The chain has TRBV7-3 and TRBJ2-2, with D possibly being TRBD2 (6 bases). This CDR3 has 15 residues. The V end was cut by 2 bases, the J end by 3 bases, with 10 bases between. In germline, CDR1 is SGHTA, CDR2 FQGTGA. The DNA for the CDR3 is TGTGCCAGCAGCTTATCCGGCGGGGACACCGGGGAGCTGTTTTTT. Encoded protein: CASSLSGGDTGELFF.

The chain couples TRBV5-4 to TRBJ1-6, with 12 bases lining up with TRBD1. V gave up 4 bases and J gave up 11 bases; unmatched junction bases: 4. The CDR3 covers 14 residues. CDR1 is SGHNT and CDR2 is YYREEE in the germline V gene (reference sequence). The CDR3 bases are TGTGCCAGCAGCGTGGGACAGGGGGCCGCACCCCTCCACTTT. It codes for CASSVGQGAAPLHF. The full variable domain, completed using reference TRBV5-4 and TRBJ1-6, is ETGVTQSPTHLIKTRGQQVTLRCSSQSGHNTVSWYQQALGQGPQFIFQYYREEENGRGNFPPRFSGLQFPNYSSELNVNALELDDSALYLCASSVGQGAAPLHFGNGTRLTVT.

The chain has TRBV5-1 and TRBJ2-1; TRBD1 aligns across 9 bases. CDR3 size: 16 residues. Per the germline V gene, CDR1 is SGHRS and CDR2 is YFSETQ. J lost 1 base, V lost 6 bases, and 8 bases had no gene match. The CDR3 DNA follows: TGCGCCAGCAACCCTGACAGGGGGAAATCCTACAATGAGCAGTTCTTC. This codes for CASNPDRGKSYNEQFF.

The chain links TRBV6-1 to TRBJ2-7; D is perhaps TRBD1 (7 bases). Germline CDR1 and CDR2: MNHNS and SASEGT. Trimming left V 9 bases short and J 3 bases short, with 15 bases between. This CDR3 is built from 13 residues. Here the CDR3 DNA reads TGTGCCAGTGACCAGGGGGGAGGCTACGAGCAGTACTTC. It codes for CASDQGGGYEQYF.

This chain joins TRBV27 and TRBJ1-1, with D perhaps matching TRBD1 (6 bases). This CDR3 has 14 amino acids. The ends were cut back, 7 bases at V and 3 bases at J, with 15 bases in the middle. Per the germline V gene, CDR1 is MNHEY and CDR2 is SMNVEV (reference sequence). CDR3 nucleotides: TGTGCCAGCACCGTAACAGGGTCTTACACTGAAGCTTTCTTT. This translates into CASTVTGSYTEAFF.

This chain connects TRBV30 to TRBJ2-1; TRBD1 agrees at 8 bases. The CDR3 is 14 amino acids. Germline assignment: CDR1 GTSNPN and CDR2 SVGIG (reference sequence). V gave up 4 bases and J gave up 9 bases; unmatched junction bases: 11. CDR3 region: CAWTPGTGLGEQFF. DNA for the CDR3: TGTGCCTGGACCCCCGGGACAGGCCTGGGTGAGCAGTTCTTC.

This rearrangement joins TRBV6-6 to TRBJ1-1; D not resolved. The CDR3 is made up of 16 amino acids. The V end was cut by 0 bases, the J end by 7 bases, with 18 bases between. The germline gives CDR1 MNHNY, CDR2 SVGAGI (reference sequence). CDR3 DNA sequence: TGTGCCAGCAGTTACTCGAACCCGGGTAAGGTTGATGAAGCTTTCTTT. Translating gives CASSYSNPGKVDEAFF.

This sequence joins TRBV5-1 and TRBJ2-2; D unresolved. V was pared by 0 bases and J by 5 bases, with 8 bases between. Germline CDR1 and CDR2: SGHRS and YFSETQ. This CDR3 is 14 amino acids long. In DNA, the CDR3 is TGCGCCAGCAGCTTGGCCCCTTTTACCGGGGAGCTGTTTTTT. Protein: CASSLAPFTGELFF.

The V gene is TRBV18, the J gene TRBJ1-1; TRBD1 agrees at 10 bases. There are 15 residues in the CDR3. In germline, CDR1 is KGHSH, CDR2 LQKENI. Trimming at V came to 5 bases and at J to 6 bases, leaving 9 bases not matched to a gene. Written as DNA, the CDR3 is TGTGCCAGCTCAGGGGGACAGGGGATTTTCTCTGAAGCTTTCTTT. Translating gives CASSGGQGIFSEAFF.

Here the CDR3 reads CASSYRTPYTEAFF. The CDR3 DNA follows: TGTGCCAGCAGTTACAGGACACCTTACACTGAAGCTTTCTTT. The chain has TRBV6-5 and TRBJ1-1, with a weak D call TRBD1 (5 bases). Germline CDR1 MNHEY, CDR2 SVGAGI. The CDR3 consists of 14 residues. V dropped 2 bases and J dropped 3 bases, with 10 bases sitting between them.

The chain joins TRBV27 to TRBJ2-3, with D possibly TRBD1 on 6 matching bases. V lost 5 bases to trimming and J lost 2 bases, with 20 bases between them. CDR3 length: 17 amino acids. CDR1 is MNHEY, CDR2 SMNVEV, per germline (reference sequence). The CDR3 sequence: CASSDGTGYPHTDTQYF. For the CDR3, the DNA is TGTGCCAGCAGTGACGGTACAGGGTACCCACACACAGATACGCAGTATTTT.

The rearrangement joins TRBV27 to TRBJ2-3; 11 bases agree with TRBD2. Germline lookup yields CDR1 MNHEY and CDR2 SMNVEV (reference sequence). J was trimmed by 7 bases and V by 6 bases; bases with no gene match: 9. The CDR3 loop spans 15 amino acids. In nucleotides, the CDR3 is TGTGCCAGCAGCCAACTAGCGGGGGAACCGAATACGCAGTATTTT. Its translation is CASSQLAGEPNTQYF.

This clone was observed once. CDR3 coding DNA: TGTGCCAGTAGTCCCGGGACAGGGGGATTCGAGCAGTACTTC. This translates into CASSPGTGGFEQYF. The rearrangement uses TRBV19 and TRBJ2-7; TRBD1 matches 11 bases. The trim removed 5 bases at V and 6 bases at J, leaving 6 bases unmatched. CDR3 length: 14 amino acids. The germline V gene encodes CDR1 LNHDA and CDR2 SQIVND (reference sequence).

The J gene is TRBJ2-7, the V gene TRBV15, with 7 bases aligning to TRBD1. With 3 bases clipped from V and 9 bases from J, the junction kept 14 bases outside the gene matches. The CDR3 has 15 amino acids. Per germline, CDR1 LNHNV and CDR2 YYDKDF (reference sequence). CDR3 amino acids: CATSSVSGTAKGQYF. The DNA for the CDR3 is TGTGCCACCAGCAGCGTATCCGGGACAGCGAAAGGGCAGTACTTC.

The rearrangement links TRBV7-9 to TRBJ2-6; perhaps TRBD2 as D (5 bases). In germline, CDR1 is SEHNR, CDR2 FQNEAQ (reference sequence). V lost 5 bases and J 0 bases, leaving 17 bases between the germline ends. The CDR3 is 18 residues long. CDR3 residues: CASSDPGVVSSGANVLTF. The CDR3 region has the DNA TGTGCCAGCAGCGACCCCGGGGTAGTCTCCTCTGGGGCCAACGTCCTGACTTTC.

This clone was detected only once. This rearrangement joins TRBV4-1 to TRBJ2-7, with D tentatively TRBD2 (7 bases). Between the trimmed V and J ends, which lost 1 base and 4 bases, there was a span of 11 bases. The CDR3 spans 14 residues. Per germline, CDR1 MGHRA and CDR2 YSYEKL. The CDR3 is CASSQGEGEYEQYF. The CDR3 coding sequence is TGCGCCAGCAGCCAAGGGGAGGGGGAATACGAGCAGTACTTC.

The J gene is TRBJ1-5, the V gene TRBV23-1; D unclear. TRBV23-1 is marked as an open reading frame, function uncertain. Between the trimmed V and J ends, which lost 6 bases and 0 bases, there was a span of 12 bases. This CDR3 region has 15 residues. CDR3 residues: CASSYGVYSNQPQHF. In DNA form, the CDR3 reads TGCGCCAGCAGCTACGGGGTTTATAGCAATCAGCCCCAGCATTTT.

The chain joins TRBV5-8 to TRBJ1-1; TRBD1 matches at 9 bases. The CDR3 is made up of 17 amino acids. V dropped 2 bases and J dropped 1; count of bases not matched to a gene: 9. Per germline, CDR1 SGHTS and CDR2 YDEGEE. The DNA of the CDR3 is TGTGCCAGCAGCTTCCCAAGGACAGGGGTCGCGAACACTGAAGCTTTCTTT. As protein: CASSFPRTGVANTEAFF.

The chain joins TRBV6-6 to TRBJ1-1; no reliable D call. V lost 2 bases to trimming and J lost 3 bases, with 4 bases between them. Germline-derived CDR1 and CDR2 are MNHNY and SVGAGI (reference sequence). CDR3 length: 12 amino acids. The CDR3 loop is CASSYTDTEAFF. CDR3 nucleotides: TGTGCCAGCAGTTACACGGACACTGAAGCTTTCTTT.